This TCR beta chain derives from a study of T cell responses to AZD1222 COVID-19 vaccine. Overall study results and limits: Spike was spanned by vaccine-associated CD4 TCRs, which were dominant at 160-218 and 743-854. At baseline, seropositivity was found in only 5 to 7 AZD1222 recipients. Females made up more of the donors, who were largely white British, and clonal diversity may have come out too low.

As regards this clone: What it binds is not known.

Repertoires were generated with immunoSEQ multiplex PCR, while TCRdb's copy carries only in-frame clones and drops some. Of about 120,000 clones listed, 75% to 90% are singletons. The CDR3 consists of 15 residues. From germline, CDR1 is ENHRY and CDR2 SYGVKD. V shed 0 bases, J shed 4 bases, and the junction held 5 bases outside the gene matches. The sample was peripheral blood, taken on day 0 of AZD1222 vaccination. The sequence was collected from an adult in good health. This sequence joins TRBV10-3 and TRBJ1-2; 7 nucleotides align to TRBD1. CDR3 region: CAISESGQGVYGYTF. CDR3 DNA sequence: TGTGCCATCAGTGAGTCGGGGCAGGGGGTCTATGGCTACACCTTC.